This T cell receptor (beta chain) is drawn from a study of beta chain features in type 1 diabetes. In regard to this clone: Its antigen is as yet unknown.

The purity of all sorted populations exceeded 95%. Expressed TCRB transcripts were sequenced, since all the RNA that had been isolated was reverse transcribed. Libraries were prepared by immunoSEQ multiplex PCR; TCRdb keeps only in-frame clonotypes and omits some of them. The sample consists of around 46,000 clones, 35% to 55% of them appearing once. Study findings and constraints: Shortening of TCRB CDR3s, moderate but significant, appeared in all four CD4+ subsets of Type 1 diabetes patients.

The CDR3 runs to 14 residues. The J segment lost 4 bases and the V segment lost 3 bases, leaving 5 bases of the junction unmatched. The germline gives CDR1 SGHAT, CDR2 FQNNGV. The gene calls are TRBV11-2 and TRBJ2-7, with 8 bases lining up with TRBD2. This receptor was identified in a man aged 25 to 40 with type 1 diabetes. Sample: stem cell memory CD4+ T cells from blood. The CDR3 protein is CASSFKRERYEQYF. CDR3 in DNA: TGTGCCAGCAGCTTCAAGCGGGAGCGGTACGAGCAGTACTTC. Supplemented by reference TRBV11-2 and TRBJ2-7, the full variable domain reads EAGVAQSPRYKIIEKRQSVAFWCNPISGHATLYWYQQILGQGPKLLIQFQNNGVVDDSQLPKDRFSAERLKGVDSTLKIQPAKLEDSAVYLCASSFKRERYEQYFGPGTRLTVT.